A selection of T cell receptor beta chains follows, all from one sample in a study of cytomegalovirus exposure and HLA in healthy donors. This table comes from immunoSEQ multiplex PCR, and its TCRdb copy is limited to in-frame clones, with some not included. Of some 67,000 clones in the sample, about 77% were seen once. The specimen was PBMCs. The receptors come from a man aged 40-49 years in good health and CMV-seronegative. Both conserved end residues are part of each CDR3. A D gene is named only where the DNA matches it firmly. Size is stated for part of the rows, as once, few or many counts, or as a class when the clone is expanded.

J | size | length | V | D | DNA | CDR3
TRBJ1-1 | few | 15 | TRBV27 | - | TGTGCCAGCAGTGAGGGAGGGGCCGGGGAGACTGAAGCTTTCTTT | CASSEGGAGETEAFF
TRBJ1-1 | - | 18 | TRBV18 | - | TGTGCCAGCTCACCAGTTATACAGACATCCAAACCTAACACTGAAGCTTTCTTT | CASSPVIQTSKPNTEAFF
TRBJ2-2 | - | 14 | TRBV2 | - | TGTGCCAGCACTCGCGGCCAATACACCGGGGAGCTGTTTTTT | CASTRGQYTGELFF
TRBJ2-1 | - | 11 | TRBV5-1 | - | TGCGCCAGCAGCATAGCGTATGAGCAGTTCTTC | CASSIAYEQFF
TRBJ2-5 | - | 16 | TRBV27 | TRBD2 | TGTGCCAGCAGCTCCAGGGTAGCGGGGGCCCAAGAGACCCAGTACTTC | CASSSRVAGAQETQYF
TRBJ2-2 | - | 14 | TRBV2 | - | TGTGCCAGCGGCACTAGCACGAACACCGGGGAGCTGTTTTTT | CASGTSTNTGELFF
TRBJ1-1 | - | 14 | TRBV6-5 | - | TGTGCCAGCAGTTACTCCCTTGGGGCGACTGAAGCTTTCTTT | CASSYSLGATEAFF
TRBJ2-6 | many | 14 | TRBV18 | - | TGTGCCAGCTCACCCCTCTCTGGGGCCAACGTCCTGACTTTC | CASSPLSGANVLTF
TRBJ2-7 | few | 16 | TRBV19 | - | TGTGCCAGTAGTTCACGGGGTTCACCCCCCTACTACGAGCAGTACTTC | CASSSRGSPPYYEQYF
TRBJ2-4 | - | 15 | TRBV5-1 | - | TGCGCCAGCAGCTTGGGTGCCGGGTACAAAAACATTCAGTACTTC | CASSLGAGYKNIQYF
TRBJ2-7 | - | 15 | TRBV5-1 | TRBD2 | TGCGCCAGCAGCCTCGAACTAGCGGGAGAACAGGAGCAGTACTTC | CASSLELAGEQEQYF
TRBJ2-3 | - | 17 | TRBV4-1 | - | TGCGCCAGCAGCCAAGGGGTCTCGGGGGAGGAGGGAGATACGCAGTATTTT | CASSQGVSGEEGDTQYF
TRBJ2-5 | - | 16 | TRBV5-3 | TRBD2 | TGTGCCAGAAGCTTGGTAAGCGGGAGATGGAAAGAGACCCAGTACTTC | CARSLVSGRWKETQYF
TRBJ2-3 | - | 16 | TRBV5-4 | TRBD2 | TGTGCCAGCAGCTGGACTAGCGGGGGCCTCACAGATACGCAGTATTTT | CASSWTSGGLTDTQYF
TRBJ2-4 | once | 18 | TRBV27 | TRBD2 | TGTGCCAGCAGTTCCGCCAAAGCGGGAGGGCCGGCCAAAAACATTCAGTACTTC | CASSSAKAGGPAKNIQYF
TRBJ2-3 | - | 15 | TRBV10-2 | - | TGCGCCAGCAGTGAGTCCCGGGTCAGCACAGATACGCAGTATTTT | CASSESRVSTDTQYF
TRBJ2-1 | - | 19 | TRBV18 | TRBD2 | TGTGCCAGCTCACTAATAGCGGGAGGGCCGGGAAGCTCCTACAATGAGCAGTTCTTC | CASSLIAGGPGSSYNEQFF